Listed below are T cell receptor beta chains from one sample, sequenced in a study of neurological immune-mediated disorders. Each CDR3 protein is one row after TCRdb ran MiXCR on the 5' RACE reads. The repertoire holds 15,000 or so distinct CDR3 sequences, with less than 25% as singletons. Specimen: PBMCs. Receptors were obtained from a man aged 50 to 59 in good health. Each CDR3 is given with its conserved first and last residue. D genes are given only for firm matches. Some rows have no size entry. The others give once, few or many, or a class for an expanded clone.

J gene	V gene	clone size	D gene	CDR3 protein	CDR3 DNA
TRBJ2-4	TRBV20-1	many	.	CSARGGTGRNIQYF	TGCAGTGCTAGGGGCGGGACCGGTAGGAACATTCAGTACTTC
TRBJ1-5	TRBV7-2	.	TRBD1	CASSTGTGWHGNQPQHF	TGTGCCAGCAGTACCGGGACAGGGTGGCATGGCAATCAGCCCCAGCATTTT
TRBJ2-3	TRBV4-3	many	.	CASSQDYLGSDTQYF	TGCGCCAGCAGCCAAGACTACCTTGGATCAGATACGCAGTATTTT
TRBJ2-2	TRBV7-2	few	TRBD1	CASSSRQGNTGELFF	TGTGCCAGCAGCTCCAGACAGGGCAACACCGGGGAGCTGTTTTTT
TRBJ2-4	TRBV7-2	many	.	CASSFDTGNMGKNIQYF	TGTGCCAGCAGCTTCGACACCGGGAACATGGGCAAAAACATTCAGTACTTC
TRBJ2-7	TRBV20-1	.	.	CSAPAAGFHEQYF	TGCAGTGCTCCCGCGGCTGGCTTCCACGAGCAGTACTTC
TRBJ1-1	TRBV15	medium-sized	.	CATSRDRTSEAFF	TGTGCCACCAGCAGAGATCGAACTTCTGAAGCTTTCTTT
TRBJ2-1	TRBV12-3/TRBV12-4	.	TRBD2	CASSQGLAGVGEQFF	TGTGCCAGCAGTCAGGGACTAGCGGGAGTGGGCGAGCAGTTCTTC
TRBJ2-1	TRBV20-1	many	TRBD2	CSARDWGLAGGRSEQFF	TGCAGTGCTAGAGATTGGGGACTAGCGGGAGGGCGGTCTGAGCAGTTCTTC
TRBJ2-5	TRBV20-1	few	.	CSAGPAGQRKETQYF	TGCAGTGCTGGACCAGCGGGACAGAGGAAAGAGACCCAGTACTTC
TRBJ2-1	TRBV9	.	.	CASSVSGTTYNEQFF	TGTGCCAGCAGCGTATCTGGGACAACCTACAATGAGCAGTTCTTC
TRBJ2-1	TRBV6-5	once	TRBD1	CASSSYGTVYNELFF	TGTGCCAGCAGTTCTTACGGGACAGTCTACAATGAGCTGTTCTTC
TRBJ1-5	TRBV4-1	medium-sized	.	CASSRQGQNSNQPQHF	TGCGCCAGCAGCCGCCAAGGACAGAATAGCAATCAGCCCCAGCATTTT
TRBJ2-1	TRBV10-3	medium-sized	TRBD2	CAIRGLAGMNEQFF	TGTGCCATCAGGGGACTAGCGGGTATGAATGAGCAGTTCTTC
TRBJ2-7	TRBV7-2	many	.	CASCPSYEQYF	TGTGCCAGCTGTCCTTCTTACGAGCAGTACTTC
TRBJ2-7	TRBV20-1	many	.	CSARDRRSSYEQYF	TGCAGTGCTAGAGATCGCAGGAGCTCCTACGAGCAGTACTTC
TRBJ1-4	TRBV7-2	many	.	CASSWGRSLEKLFF	TGTGCCAGCAGCTGGGGGAGGTCGCTTGAAAAACTGTTTTTT
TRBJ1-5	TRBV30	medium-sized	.	CAWSERGEPQHF	TGTGCCTGGAGCGAGAGGGGTGAGCCCCAGCATTTT
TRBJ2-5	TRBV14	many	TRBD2	CASSRGAGGVQETQYF	TGTGCCAGCAGCCGTGGAGCGGGAGGCGTCCAAGAGACCCAGTACTTC
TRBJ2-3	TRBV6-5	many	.	CASTRGGSTDTQYF	TGTGCCAGCACCCGTGGGGGTAGCACAGATACGCAGTATTTT
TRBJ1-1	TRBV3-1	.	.	CASSHAGTLSTEAFF	TGTGCCAGCAGCCACGCCGGGACTCTATCAACTGAAGCTTTCTTT
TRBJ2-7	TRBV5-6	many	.	CAKGGGIRYEQYF	TGTGCCAAAGGAGGGGGTATACGCTACGAGCAGTACTTC
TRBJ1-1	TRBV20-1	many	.	CSARGSAGDTEAFF	TGCAGTGCTAGAGGGTCGGCCGGAGACACTGAAGCTTTCTTT
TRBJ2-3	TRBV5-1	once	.	CASSSPGAGDTQYF	TGCGCCAGCAGCTCCCCCGGGGCTGGGGATACGCAGTATTTT
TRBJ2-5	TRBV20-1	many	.	CSASKGPRRGTQYF	TGCAGTGCTTCCAAGGGCCCCCGACGAGGAACCCAGTACTTC
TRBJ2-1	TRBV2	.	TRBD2	CASSEPLAGGPSTYNEQFF	TGTGCCAGCAGTGAACCCCTAGCGGGAGGGCCCTCGACCTACAATGAGCAGTTCTTC
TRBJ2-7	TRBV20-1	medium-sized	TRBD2	CSARGGNVLDEQYF	TGCAGTGCCCGGGGGGGGAATGTACTGGACGAGCAGTACTTC
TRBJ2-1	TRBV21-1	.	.	CASSKIQGCAETRATPTYNEQFF	TGTGCCAGCAGCAAAATCCAGGGTTGTGCGGAGACTCGCGCGACTCCAACCTACAATGAGCAGTTCTTC
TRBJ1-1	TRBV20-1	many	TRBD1	CSASTNRGSEAFF	TGCAGTGCTAGTACAAACAGGGGATCTGAAGCTTTCTTT
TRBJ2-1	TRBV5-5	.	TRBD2	CASSRRAGEDNEQFF	TGTGCCAGCAGCCGAAGGGCGGGAGAGGACAATGAGCAGTTCTTC
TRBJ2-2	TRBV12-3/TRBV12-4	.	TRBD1	CASSPGTVTGELFF	TGTGCCAGCAGCCCCGGGACAGTGACCGGGGAGCTGTTTTTT
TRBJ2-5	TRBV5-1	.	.	CASSLFEGTQETQYF	TGCGCCAGCAGCTTGTTTGAGGGGACCCAAGAGACCCAGTACTTC
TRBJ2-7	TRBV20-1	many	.	CSARDPLASYEQYF	TGCAGTGCTAGAGATCCTCTAGCCTCCTACGAGCAGTACTTC
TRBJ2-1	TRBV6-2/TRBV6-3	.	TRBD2	CASSLASGAYNEQFF	TGTGCCAGCAGCCTAGCTAGCGGCGCTTACAATGAGCAGTTCTTC
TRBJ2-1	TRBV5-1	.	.	CASSLAGVEQFF	TGCGCCAGCAGCTTGGCCGGAGTTGAGCAGTTCTTC
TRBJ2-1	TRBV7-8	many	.	CASSLAFRDEQFF	TGTGCCAGCAGCTTAGCTTTTCGCGATGAGCAGTTCTTC
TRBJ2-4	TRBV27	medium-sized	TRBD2	CASSLVGGRANIQYF	TGTGCCAGCAGTTTAGTAGGCGGGAGGGCCAACATTCAGTACTTC
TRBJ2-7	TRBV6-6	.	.	CASSYSKGTYSYEQYF	TGTGCCAGCAGTTACTCGAAGGGGACTTACTCCTACGAGCAGTACTTC
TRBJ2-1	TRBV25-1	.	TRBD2	CASVAGGIYYNEQFF	TGTGCCAGCGTAGCGGGAGGGATTTATTACAATGAGCAGTTCTTC
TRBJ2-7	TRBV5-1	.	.	CASSLGLESYEQYF	TGCGCCAGCAGCTTGGGACTAGAGTCCTACGAGCAGTACTTC
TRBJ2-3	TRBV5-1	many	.	CASSLAPGTDTQYF	TGCGCCAGCAGCTTGGCCCCAGGGACAGATACGCAGTATTTT
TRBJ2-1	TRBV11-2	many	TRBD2	CASSSTSSGRGYNEQFF	TGTGCCAGCAGCTCAACCTCTAGCGGGAGAGGCTACAATGAGCAGTTCTTC
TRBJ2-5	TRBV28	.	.	CASSSKETQYF	TGTGCCAGCAGTTCAAAAGAGACCCAGTACTTC
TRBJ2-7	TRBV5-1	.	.	CASSLARGSGSYEQYF	TGCGCCAGCAGCTTGGCTCGAGGGTCAGGCTCCTACGAGCAGTACTTC
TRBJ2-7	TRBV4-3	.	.	CASSQELFGGAKF	TGCGCCAGCAGCCAAGAGTTGTTTGGCGGAGCTAAGTTC
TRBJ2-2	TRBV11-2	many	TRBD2	CASSYPTSTANTGELFF	TGTGCCAGCAGCTACCCGACTAGCACCGCGAACACCGGGGAGCTGTTTTTT
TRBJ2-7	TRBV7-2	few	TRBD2	CASSLLGAGGRPYEQYF	TGTGCCAGCAGCTTATTAGGGGCGGGAGGTCGACCCTACGAGCAGTACTTC
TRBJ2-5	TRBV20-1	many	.	CSASVTQETQYF	TGCAGTGCTAGTGTCACCCAAGAGACCCAGTACTTC
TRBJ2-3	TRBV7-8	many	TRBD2	CASSSHPGLAGKDTQYF	TGTGCCAGCAGCTCCCATCCGGGACTAGCGGGAAAAGATACGCAGTATTTT
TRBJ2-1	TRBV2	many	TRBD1	CASSGQGERFF	TGTGCCAGCAGTGGACAGGGTGAACGGTTCTTC
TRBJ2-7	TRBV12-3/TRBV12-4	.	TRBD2	CASSYRTSGDYEQYF	TGTGCCAGCAGTTACCGGACTAGCGGAGACTACGAGCAGTACTTC
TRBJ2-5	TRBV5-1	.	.	CASSSVTGYQETQYF	TGCGCCAGCAGCTCCGTTACAGGGTACCAAGAGACCCAGTACTTC